These T cell receptor beta chains were read from a single sample in a study of blood T cell repertoires in COVID-19. Sequenced by immunoSEQ multiplex PCR; TCRdb stores in-frame clones only, minus some. The profile shows fewer than 350,000 clones, 90% of them singletons. Sample: PBMCs or T cells enriched from blood (not recorded which). The receptors originated from a woman between 18 and 29 years old with acute COVID-19. CDR3s leave out the opening cysteine and the closing phenylalanine or tryptophan. Clone size is not always given. Where it is, it says once, few, many or a class for expanded clones.

j_call: TRBJ1-4
clone_size: .
v_call: TRBV29-1
cdr3_length: 11
cdr3_aa: SVEEGAGSARF

j_call: TRBJ2-7
clone_size: .
v_call: TRBV7-8
cdr3_length: 14
cdr3_aa: ASSLAFLAGVHEQY

j_call: TRBJ2-1
clone_size: once
v_call: TRBV19
cdr3_length: 15
cdr3_aa: ASSILPSGSSYNEQF

j_call: TRBJ2-1
clone_size: .
v_call: TRBV11-1
cdr3_length: 14
cdr3_aa: ASSFGASGYYNEQF

j_call: TRBJ2-1
clone_size: .
v_call: TRBV7-3
cdr3_length: 14
cdr3_aa: ASSPTGGSTYNEQF

j_call: TRBJ2-6
clone_size: .
v_call: TRBV4-2
cdr3_length: 14
cdr3_aa: ASSPDPPVGANVLT

j_call: TRBJ2-3
clone_size: .
v_call: TRBV7-3
cdr3_length: 14
cdr3_aa: ASSLLRQGRGDTQY

j_call: TRBJ2-7
clone_size: .
v_call: TRBV19
cdr3_length: 12
cdr3_aa: ASSIDHRSYEQY

j_call: TRBJ2-7
clone_size: .
v_call: TRBV7-9
cdr3_length: 11
cdr3_aa: ASRGQGAREQY

j_call: TRBJ2-3
clone_size: .
v_call: TRBV11-3
cdr3_length: 12
cdr3_aa: ASSLTSGSDTQY

j_call: TRBJ1-1
clone_size: .
v_call: TRBV6-5
cdr3_length: 14
cdr3_aa: ASSYSRQGTNTEAF

j_call: TRBJ2-3
clone_size: .
v_call: TRBV5-1
cdr3_length: 13
cdr3_aa: ASSLQTGGTDTQY

j_call: TRBJ2-7
clone_size: .
v_call: TRBV11-2
cdr3_length: 12
cdr3_aa: ASGADYNSYEQY

j_call: TRBJ2-5
clone_size: .
v_call: TRBV7-2
cdr3_length: 14
cdr3_aa: ASSDWTSGRGETQY

j_call: TRBJ2-7
clone_size: .
v_call: TRBV7-8
cdr3_length: 11
cdr3_aa: ASSPGTRYEQY

j_call: TRBJ2-7
clone_size: .
v_call: TRBV19
cdr3_length: 11
cdr3_aa: ASSPTGFYEQY

j_call: TRBJ2-5
clone_size: .
v_call: TRBV27
cdr3_length: 14
cdr3_aa: ASSSHPRPGQETQY

j_call: TRBJ2-1
clone_size: .
v_call: TRBV7-9
cdr3_length: 15
cdr3_aa: ASSFISSGNAMDEQF

j_call: TRBJ1-5
clone_size: .
v_call: TRBV7-8
cdr3_length: 12
cdr3_aa: ASRGGAGNQPQH

j_call: TRBJ2-1
clone_size: once
v_call: TRBV27
cdr3_length: 13
cdr3_aa: ASSSISSGSHEQF

j_call: TRBJ1-1
clone_size: .
v_call: TRBV5-1
cdr3_length: 12
cdr3_aa: ASSIVQGNTEAF

j_call: TRBJ2-7
clone_size: .
v_call: TRBV7-2
cdr3_length: 13
cdr3_aa: ASSLARGPTYEQY

j_call: TRBJ2-7
clone_size: once
v_call: TRBV19
cdr3_length: 13
cdr3_aa: ASSPRTGGPYEQY

j_call: TRBJ2-5
clone_size: once
v_call: TRBV19
cdr3_length: 12
cdr3_aa: ASSIGREGETQY

j_call: TRBJ1-4
clone_size: .
v_call: TRBV2
cdr3_length: 12
cdr3_aa: ASTRQVENEKLF

j_call: TRBJ2-2
clone_size: .
v_call: TRBV9
cdr3_length: 18
cdr3_aa: ASSVGNRQIPAANTGELF

j_call: TRBJ2-6
clone_size: once
v_call: TRBV5-1
cdr3_length: 16
cdr3_aa: ASSLVGQGSSGANVLT

j_call: TRBJ1-6
clone_size: .
v_call: TRBV7-9
cdr3_length: 16
cdr3_aa: ASSPGRYGPMAGSPLH

j_call: TRBJ2-3
clone_size: .
v_call: TRBV27
cdr3_length: 14
cdr3_aa: ASRYLAGSSTDTQY

j_call: TRBJ2-7
clone_size: .
v_call: TRBV4-1
cdr3_length: 13
cdr3_aa: ASSPRDSAFYEQY

j_call: TRBJ1-5
clone_size: .
v_call: TRBV6-8
cdr3_length: 15
cdr3_aa: AKPTRTVHYSNQPQH

j_call: TRBJ2-1
clone_size: .
v_call: TRBV9
cdr3_length: 14
cdr3_aa: ASSVVNSGGYNEQF

j_call: TRBJ1-2
clone_size: .
v_call: TRBV27
cdr3_length: 11
cdr3_aa: ASSPQGADGYT

j_call: TRBJ2-1
clone_size: once
v_call: TRBV19
cdr3_length: 13
cdr3_aa: ASSIWAGGKNEQF

j_call: TRBJ2-5
clone_size: .
v_call: TRBV5-1
cdr3_length: 14
cdr3_aa: ASSLGTLAVLETQY

j_call: TRBJ1-5
clone_size: .
v_call: TRBV20-1
cdr3_length: 11
cdr3_aa: SASGNSNQPQH

j_call: TRBJ2-4
clone_size: .
v_call: TRBV18
cdr3_length: 12
cdr3_aa: ASSPSGLKNIQY

j_call: TRBJ1-1
clone_size: .
v_call: TRBV28
cdr3_length: 11
cdr3_aa: ASSLGRNTEAF

j_call: TRBJ2-2
clone_size: .
v_call: TRBV6-5
cdr3_length: 14
cdr3_aa: ASSYPAGAGTGELF

j_call: TRBJ2-1
clone_size: .
v_call: TRBV27
cdr3_length: 14
cdr3_aa: ASTRLAGSNYNEQF

j_call: TRBJ1-4
clone_size: once
v_call: TRBV5-1
cdr3_length: 12
cdr3_aa: ASSFSVTNEKLF

j_call: TRBJ1-5
clone_size: .
v_call: TRBV2
cdr3_length: 11
cdr3_aa: AVLQGAGQPQH

j_call: TRBJ1-1
clone_size: .
v_call: TRBV19
cdr3_length: 13
cdr3_aa: ASAGPGQGVTEAF

j_call: TRBJ2-2
clone_size: few
v_call: TRBV7-3
cdr3_length: 12
cdr3_aa: ASRVAVNTGELF

j_call: TRBJ2-1
clone_size: .
v_call: TRBV15
cdr3_length: 15
cdr3_aa: ATSRDRAGGLYNEQF

j_call: TRBJ1-5
clone_size: .
v_call: TRBV15
cdr3_length: 10
cdr3_aa: ATSIGNQPQH

j_call: TRBJ2-7
clone_size: .
v_call: TRBV3-1/TRBV3-2
cdr3_length: 13
cdr3_aa: ASSPRGARVAEQY

j_call: TRBJ1-1
clone_size: .
v_call: TRBV28
cdr3_length: 10
cdr3_aa: ATFNSFGEAF

j_call: TRBJ1-5
clone_size: .
v_call: TRBV25-1
cdr3_length: 13
cdr3_aa: ASSDQTGPEEPQH

j_call: TRBJ2-1
clone_size: .
v_call: TRBV2
cdr3_length: 17
cdr3_aa: ASSEAGTSGSLNYNEQF

j_call: TRBJ2-3
clone_size: .
v_call: TRBV30
cdr3_length: 13
cdr3_aa: AWSGPSATTDTQY

j_call: TRBJ2-1
clone_size: .
v_call: TRBV29-1
cdr3_length: 14
cdr3_aa: SVRSGVVGPYNEQF

j_call: TRBJ2-3
clone_size: .
v_call: TRBV24-1
cdr3_length: 11
cdr3_aa: ATSDPNTDTQY

j_call: TRBJ2-3
clone_size: .
v_call: TRBV19
cdr3_length: 12
cdr3_aa: ASKKAGVTDTQY

j_call: TRBJ2-3
clone_size: .
v_call: TRBV7-9
cdr3_length: 16
cdr3_aa: ASSSSPRLAGAIDTQY

j_call: TRBJ1-3
clone_size: .
v_call: TRBV6-6
cdr3_length: 14
cdr3_aa: ASSQRTGISGNTIY